This T cell receptor beta chain was recorded in a study of CD8 T cells in ankylosing spondylitis. Preparation of TCR beta libraries was done by quantitative 5'-RACE with molecular barcodes. TCRdb ran MiXCR on the 5' RACE reads and lists one entry per CDR3 protein. The sample consists of about 250,000 distinct CDR3 sequences, more than 25% of them appearing once. A word on this clonotype: The antigen remains unidentified.

Trimming took 4 bases from V and 6 from J, leaving 18 bases between them. Germline V gene sequence: CDR1 SQVTM, CDR2 ANQGSEA. CDR3 length: 14 amino acids. Study-wide points: Some motif variants were previously reported in reactive arthritis synovial fluid and blood. A TCR beta motif of 8 or 9 highly homologous variants appeared characteristic of ankylosing spondylitis blood. In ankylosing spondylitis patients, matched synovial fluid reportedly showed significant enrichment of disease-linked clones.

This sequence joins TRBV29-1 and TRBJ1-2; D may be TRBD1 (5 bases). The sample comprised blood, either unsorted or a sorted T cell fraction (not recorded which). The receptor was isolated from a male donor with ankylosing spondylitis or in good health (not recorded which). CDR3 region: CSVARAGFENGYTF. CDR3 DNA sequence: TGCAGCGTTGCCAGGGCAGGATTCGAAAATGGCTACACCTTC.